This T cell receptor (beta chain) is from a study of blood T cell repertoires in COVID-19 (dated by TCRdb to about 2020). Study-wide context: Collaborator samples came from the United States, Italy and Spain and covered acute and convalescent phases of COVID-19. The sample metadata nearly always contained a de-identified subject ID, COVID-19 status, age in years and sex. Where available, HLA class I and class II types were taken from metadata supplied by the sample provider and were not determined by assay-based typing. The material from the prospective study consisted of cDNA or gDNA derived from T cells, B-cell-depleted T cells, or PBMCs. The repertoires were released in a freely available public database intended as a resource for research on the immune response to SARS-CoV-2. Samples came from the ongoing ImmuneRACE study (first 160 participants) plus 1,254 subjects from 6 global collaborators. Subjects who had been exposed to COVID-19, were actively infected with it, or had recovered from it provided the deeply sampled blood TCRbeta repertoires that made up the dataset.

Participants in the prospective study were enrolled through a virtual design, were aged about 18 to 100 years, and lived in fewer than 30 United States geographic areas. In the prospective study, cohorts were assigned on the basis of participant-reported clinical history obtained from a screening survey and a study questionnaire. Recovered participants in ImmuneRACE Cohort 3 were defined by two consecutive negative NP/OP PCR tests, clearance by a healthcare professional, or resolution of symptoms. Each participant in the prospective study had whole blood, serum and a nasopharyngeal or oropharyngeal swab collected by mobile phlebotomists. Over an approximately 2-month period, participants in the prospective study had the option of providing additional blood draws and questionnaires. Prospective study blood samples were shipped either frozen or at room temperature before DNA extraction. TCRbeta CDR3 regions were amplified from genomic DNA by means of the immunoSEQ Assay, a bias-controlled multiplex PCR. In the original analysis: The number of nucleated cells in each sample was estimated from the amplification of reference gene primers within the assay. Sequence reads were collapsed and filtered to measure the absolute abundance of every unique TCRbeta CDR3 rearrangement. For each sample, productive Simpson clonality was calculated as the square root of Simpson's diversity index across productive rearrangements. The immuneACCESS repertoire file appears here via TCRdb, limited to in-frame rearrangements. These files lack a portion of the clones; in checked studies, under half of the deficit traces to unresolved V genes, and the cause of the others is not known. The DNA gave D and trimming, while V, J and clone size come from that table. The sample has some 200,000 clones on record, 89% of them singletons. The ten largest clones represent about 0.77% of the sample.

Concerning this clone: Which antigen it targets is not known. Nothing much larger sits one base from this clone, and base qualities are not available.

The study at large found these results: The quantity of clinical and demographic metadata differed by source and by participant and was supplied without curation.

Sequencing input: PBMCs or T cells enriched from blood (not recorded which). The sequence was obtained from a woman between 18 and 30 years old who had recovered from COVID-19.

The sequence in DNA is TGTGCCAGCAGCCCTCGGGTACCCCTCCCCCGATACAATGAGCAGTTCTTC. Its protein product is CASSPRVPLPRYNEQFF. The chain is made from TRBV7-2 and TRBJ2-1; the D gene is unclear. CDR1 and CDR2 were assigned from the germline V gene as SGHTA and FQGNSA. The CDR3 goes from the cysteine to the phenylalanine over 17 residues. Left in the record is the CDR3 DNA by itself, 51 bases read in frame from the first base. V is cut by 5 bases and J by 4 bases, and the space between the germline ends is 21 bases.